This T cell receptor (beta chain) was captured in a study of cytomegalovirus exposure and HLA in healthy donors. In the PCR, 60 Vbeta and 13 Jbeta primers were used. Method: immunoSEQ multiplex PCR; TCRdb's copy keeps in-frame clones and lacks some. The sample holds 130,000 to 150,000 clones, under 70% seen once. Germline V lookup: CDR1 MNHEY, CDR2 SVGAGI. The CDR3 is made up of 15 amino acids. The germline V and J ends were trimmed by 5 bases and 0 bases, with 11 bases remaining between them. This clone has more than one count but fewer than ten. Its antigen is unidentified. Regarding the study as a whole: Analyzed later, most CMV-associated TCR beta chains appeared HLA-restricted. TCR beta V- and J-gene trimming, according to a later analysis, was linked to a missense DCLRE1C variant.

The sequencing input was PBMCs. The rearrangement uses TRBV6-5 and TRBJ2-1, with D perhaps matching TRBD1 (6 bases). This sequence originates from a woman aged 30 to 39 in good health and CMV-seropositive. The chain's CDR3 is CASSTGPSSYNEQFF. CDR3 DNA: TGTGCCAGCAGTACAGGGCCGAGCTCCTACAATGAGCAGTTCTTC.